This entry features one T cell receptor (beta chain) sequence. The antigen is unknown. Trimming cost V 10 bases and J 1 base, with 14 bases left between them. CDR1 is MNHEY and CDR2 is SVGAGI in the germline V gene. This CDR3 has 14 residues. These data come from a study of blood T cells in healthy people across ages. Study results and caveats: Donor CMV status was unknown, possibly confounding expanded clonotype changes.

A J-beta primer mix and a sample-barcoded 5' primer were used in a second PCR of roughly 6 to 11 cycles. TCRdb redid the calling of the 5' RACE reads with MiXCR, one entry per CDR3 protein. The table shows about 670,000 distinct CDR3 sequences, with about 50% occurring only once. The sequenced material came from blood. The TCR originated in a woman at least 80 years old in good health. The chain recombines TRBV6-5 with TRBJ1-5, with a possible D match to TRBD1 (6 bases). CDR3 sequence reads: CATARGRSNQPQHF. For the CDR3, the DNA is TGTGCCACCGCGAGGGGGAGGAGCAATCAGCCCCAGCATTTT.